This T cell receptor (beta chain) was recovered during a study of cytomegalovirus exposure and HLA in healthy donors. The CDR3 runs 18 residues. Germline values: CDR1 SGHNT, CDR2 YENEEA. Unmatched junction bases numbered 6, after V lost 0 bases and J lost 7 bases. A multiplex PCR was run with 60 Vbeta primers and 13 Jbeta primers. Method: immunoSEQ multiplex PCR; TCRdb's copy keeps in-frame clones and lacks some. The sample includes about 200,000 clones, around 88% of them seen just once. The clonotype comes from a young woman in good health and CMV-seronegative. The chain combines TRBV11-3 with TRBJ2-1; 16 positions agree with TRBD2. The specimen sequenced was PBMCs. Written as DNA, the CDR3 is TGTGCCAGCAGCTTAGAAGGGACTAGCGGGGGGGCTTATAATGAGCAGTTCTTC. Translated, it gives CASSLEGTSGGAYNEQFF.